Shown below are 28 T cell receptor beta chains from a single sample sequenced in a study of T cell responses to AZD1222 COVID-19 vaccine. Using immunoSEQ multiplex PCR, the repertoire was profiled, and TCRdb retains in-frame clones only, with some absent. The table lists 80,000 or so clones, roughly 87% of them singletons. This specimen consisted of peripheral blood, obtained on day 0 of AZD1222 vaccination. Receptors originate from an adult in good health.

V is TRBV6-5 and J is TRBJ2-7, with 8 bases fitting TRBD1. The V and J ends lost 8 bases and 5 bases, in that order; junction bases with no gene match: 11. Looked up from germline, CDR1 is MNHEY and CDR2 is SVGAGI. The CDR3 consists of 14 residues. The CDR3 here is CASARDRSYHEQYF. The CDR3 DNA follows: TGTGCCAGCGCTCGGGACAGGTCTTATCACGAGCAGTACTTC.

This chain uses TRBV29-1 with TRBJ2-7; 7 bases fit TRBD2. J lost 0 bases, V lost 3 bases, and 5 bases had no gene match. CDR1 SQVTM and CDR2 ANQGSEA come from the germline V gene. The CDR3 loop spans 14 amino acids. The CDR3 here is CSVEVLAASYEQYF. The CDR3 nucleotides read TGCAGCGTTGAGGTCCTAGCGGCCTCCTACGAGCAGTACTTC.

The rearrangement joins TRBV6-5 to TRBJ1-1; D is ambiguous. Germline-derived CDR1 and CDR2 are MNHEY and SVGAGI. The CDR3 has 14 amino acids. Trimming stripped 5 bases from V and 5 bases from J, with 15 bases between. The CDR3 loop reads CASSPRAGETEAFF. The CDR3, as DNA: TGTGCCAGCAGTCCCCGAGCTGGGGAGACTGAAGCTTTCTTT.

The chain carries TRBV2 and TRBJ1-5; D is unclear. The CDR3 loop spans 14 amino acids. From germline, CDR1 is SNHLY and CDR2 FYNNEI. V gave up 6 bases and J gave up 5 bases, with 14 bases separating them. Here the CDR3 reads CASRPPREHQPQHF. CDR3 nucleotide sequence: TGTGCCAGCAGGCCCCCGAGAGAGCATCAGCCCCAGCATTTT.

The CDR3 sequence is CASSLPPTQAFHYGYTF. CDR3 DNA: TGTGCCAGCAGCTTACCCCCGACGCAGGCGTTCCACTATGGCTACACCTTC. The chain has TRBV7-8 and TRBJ1-2; D call uncertain. Germline loops: CDR1 SGHVS, CDR2 FQNEAQ. This CDR3 has 17 amino acids. Deletions cut 2 bases from V and 3 bases from J, with 19 bases between.

The gene calls are TRBV19 and TRBJ1-6; D unresolved. This CDR3 is 17 amino acids long. CDR1 is LNHDA, CDR2 SQIVND, per germline (reference sequence). V lost 2 bases to trimming and J lost 0 bases, with 11 bases between them. CDR3 nucleotide sequence: TGTGCCAGTAGTATAAGAGGTTTGAGCTCCTATAATTCACCCCTCCACTTT. This codes for CASSIRGLSSYNSPLHF. Supplemented by reference TRBV19 and TRBJ1-6, the full variable domain reads DGGITQSPKYLFRKEGQNVTLSCEQNLNHDAMYWYRQDPGQGLRLIYYSQIVNDFQKGDIAEGYSVSREKKESFPLTVTSAQKNPTAFYLCASSIRGLSSYNSPLHFGNGTRLTVT.

The rearrangement joins TRBV9 to TRBJ1-6, with 7 bases that match TRBD1. There are 17 residues in the CDR3. V gave up 0 bases and J gave up 1 base; unmatched junction bases: 4. Germline V gives CDR1 SGDLS, CDR2 YYNGEE. CDR3 sequence: CASSVAPGGSYNSPLHF. CDR3 sequence (DNA): TGTGCCAGCAGCGTAGCCCCAGGGGGGTCCTATAATTCACCCCTCCACTTT.

The chain has TRBV5-6 and TRBJ1-1; perhaps TRBD1 as D (6 bases). Germline V gene data show CDR1 as SGHDT and CDR2 as YYEEEE. The CDR3 is 15 residues long. Trimming shortened V by 1 base and J by 4 bases, and 14 bases separated the two germline ends. DNA of the CDR3: TGTGCCAGCAGCTTGTACAGGGCGAAGAGCACTGAAGCTTTCTTT. This encodes CASSLYRAKSTEAFF.

The chain joins TRBV7-6 to TRBJ2-1; 8 bases map to TRBD2. Germline V CDR1 and CDR2: SGHVS, FNYEAQ. The CDR3 is made up of 16 amino acids. J lost 10 bases, V lost 1 base, and 12 bases had no gene match. The CDR3 protein is CASSLVYGVAGQEQFF. The CDR3 nucleotides read TGTGCCAGCAGCTTAGTTTACGGGGTAGCGGGGCAAGAGCAGTTCTTC.

This clone has just a few counts. The DNA of the CDR3 is TGTGCCACCAGTGATCCCGCGATAATGTCGACAGGGCTGGCTGGCTACACCTTC. It codes for CATSDPAIMSTGLAGYTF. The rearrangement uses TRBV24-1 and TRBJ1-2, with TRBD1 matching 7 bases. After removal of 3 bases from V and 7 bases from J, the junction contained 19 bases not matched to a gene. There are 18 residues in the CDR3. CDR1 and CDR2 from the germline V gene are KGHDR and SFDVKD.

V is TRBV18 and J is TRBJ2-2; D ambiguous. Germline V gives CDR1 KGHSH, CDR2 LQKENI. This CDR3 has 14 amino acids. V lost 2 bases and J lost 4, with 8 bases in between. In DNA form, the CDR3 reads TGTGCCAGCTCACCAGTAAGGAGCACCGGGGAGCTGTTTTTT. This translates into CASSPVRSTGELFF.

The chain employs TRBV6-1 and TRBJ2-1; maybe TRBD2 (5 bases). The ends were cut back, 4 bases at V and 7 bases at J, with 20 bases in the middle. The CDR3 contains 16 residues. Germline V gene lookup returns CDR1 MNHNS and CDR2 SASEGT. The DNA of the CDR3 is TGTGCCAGCAGTGCCCTGGTGATAGCGAGTGTTAATGAGCAGTTCTTC. It specifies CASSALVIASVNEQFF.

V usage is TRBV7-9 and J usage is TRBJ1-5, with unresolved D. This CDR3 is built from 12 residues. The germline V gene encodes CDR1 SEHNR and CDR2 FQNEAQ (reference sequence). V was pared by 3 bases and J by 7 bases, with 7 bases between. CDR3 bases: TGTGCCAGCAGCTTGGGGAGGCAGCCCCAGCATTTT. It is translated as CASSLGRQPQHF. Full variable domain (remainder filled in from reference TRBV7-9 and TRBJ1-5): DTGVSQNPRHKITKRGQNVTFRCDPISEHNRLYWYRQTLGQGPEFLTYFQNEAQLEKSRLLSDRFSAERPKGSFSTLEIQRTEQGDSAMYLCASSLGRQPQHFGDGTRLSIL.

This chain's CDR3 is CATFAVGVLYEQYF. The CDR3 DNA sequence: TGTGCCACTTTTGCTGTGGGGGTACTTTACGAGCAGTACTTC. The gene calls are TRBV24-1 and TRBJ2-7; tentatively, D is TRBD1 or TRBD2 (5 bases each). This CDR3 has 14 residues. V gave up 10 bases and J gave up 4 bases, with 19 bases separating them. The germline gives CDR1 KGHDR, CDR2 SFDVKD.

The sample holds one count of this clone. The sample contains more than one DNA sequence encoding this CDR3. V usage is TRBV3-1 (or the pseudogene TRBV3-2) and J usage is TRBJ1-1; TRBD1 aligns across 8 bases. Germline loops: CDR1 LGHDT, CDR2 YNNKEL (reference sequence). Germline trimming cut 3 bases from V and 0 bases from J; bases unmatched to any gene: 0. The CDR3 is 14 residues long. The CDR3 DNA follows: TGTGCCAGCAGCCAGGGACAGGTGAACACTGAAGCTTTCTTT. Protein: CASSQGQVNTEAFF.

This clone was counted once. The chain employs TRBV6-5 and TRBJ1-3, with TRBD1 identical over 7 bases. This CDR3 spans 13 amino acids. Per the germline V gene, CDR1 is MNHEY and CDR2 is SVGAGI. CDR3 sequence reads: CATQTGSGNTIYF. CDR3 DNA sequence: TGTGCGACTCAGACAGGGTCTGGAAACACCATATATTTT.

The chain is built from TRBV29-1 and TRBJ2-1; perhaps TRBD2 as D (6 bases). Between the trimmed V and J ends, which lost 6 bases and 2 bases, there was a span of 11 bases. The CDR3 is 13 amino acids. Germline V gene lookup returns CDR1 SQVTM and CDR2 ANQGSEA. The CDR3 nucleotides read TGCAGCGTAGCCGGGACTGCCTACAATGAGCAGTTCTTC. It yields the protein CSVAGTAYNEQFF.

The chain uses TRBV6-5 and TRBJ2-3, with 9 bases lining up with TRBD2. Germline CDR1 reads MNHEY; CDR2 reads SVGAGI. CDR3 length: 15 residues. After removal of 6 bases from V and 3 bases from J, the junction contained 7 bases not matched to a gene. CDR3: CASSSAGGETDTQYF. DNA of the CDR3: TGTGCCAGCAGCTCCGCGGGAGGGGAGACAGATACGCAGTATTTT.

The chain carries TRBV5-6 and TRBJ2-3, with TRBD2 identical over 7 bases. V was clipped by 0 bases and J by 1 base; unmatched bases: 8. The CDR3 extends over 17 amino acids. CDR1 and CDR2 from the germline V gene are SGHDT and YYEEEE. The CDR3 here is CASSLALLALGTDTQYF. In DNA form, the CDR3 reads TGTGCCAGCAGCTTGGCCCTACTAGCGCTCGGCACAGATACGCAGTATTTT.

The V and J genes are TRBV6-5 and TRBJ1-2, with 8 nucleotides matching TRBD1. The V gene's germline CDR1 is MNHEY and CDR2 SVGAGI. The V segment lost 4 bases and the J segment 6 bases; nucleotides outside the gene matches: 4. This CDR3 region has 13 residues. Here the CDR3 reads CASSWDRIDGYTF. The CDR3 DNA is TGTGCCAGCAGTTGGGACAGGATCGATGGCTACACCTTC.

V is TRBV11-2 and J is TRBJ2-5; 8 positions match TRBD2. There are 18 residues in the CDR3. Germline lookup yields CDR1 SGHAT and CDR2 FQNNGV. V trimming: 1 base; J trimming: 1 base; junction bases outside the gene matches: 11. The CDR3 here is CASSLGWRPSGLQETQYF. The CDR3 bases are TGTGCCAGCAGCTTAGGATGGCGGCCTAGCGGGCTCCAAGAGACCCAGTACTTC.

This rearrangement joins TRBV5-1 to TRBJ2-1; 15 bases fit TRBD2. Trimming removed 7 bases from V and 4 bases from J; junction bases left unmatched: 15. Germline values: CDR1 SGHRS, CDR2 YFSETQ. CDR3 length: 19 amino acids. CDR3 sequence: CASGGAGLAGGSTYNEQFF. Here the CDR3 DNA reads TGCGCCAGCGGGGGAGCGGGACTAGCGGGAGGCTCCACGTACAATGAGCAGTTCTTC.

The chain employs TRBV19 and TRBJ1-2; D call uncertain. The V and J ends lost 6 bases and 2 bases respectively, with 16 bases between them. Germline V gene data show CDR1 as LNHDA and CDR2 as SQIVND (reference sequence). The CDR3 sequence is 15 residues long. The DNA for the CDR3 is TGTGCCAGTAGCCCAAGCTATAGGGAAAACTATGGCTACACCTTC. Its protein product is CASSPSYRENYGYTF.

This clone was detected only once. The J gene is TRBJ1-2, the V gene TRBV11-2; TRBD1 aligns across 11 bases. With V trimmed by 5 bases and J by 0 bases, 5 bases remained unmatched. Germline loops: CDR1 SGHAT, CDR2 FQNNGV. CDR3 length equals 16 residues. CDR3 sequence (DNA): TGTGCCAGCAGCCGGACAGGGGGCCGAGCTAACTATGGCTACACCTTC. Protein product: CASSRTGGRANYGYTF. The full variable domain, with the rest looked up from reference TRBV11-2 and TRBJ1-2, is EAGVAQSPRYKIIEKRQSVAFWCNPISGHATLYWYQQILGQGPKLLIQFQNNGVVDDSQLPKDRFSAERLKGVDSTLKIQPAKLEDSAVYLCASSRTGGRANYGYTFGSGTRLTVV.

The chain employs TRBV3-1 (or the pseudogene TRBV3-2) and TRBJ2-7; D uncertain. Trimming pared 4 bases from V and 3 bases from J, leaving 19 bases between. Germline V lookup: CDR1 LGHDT, CDR2 YNNKEL (reference sequence). The CDR3 consists of 16 residues. The DNA of the CDR3 is TGTGCCAGCAGCCGGGGTGAGTATGAACCCCACTACGAGCAGTACTTC. Its translation: CASSRGEYEPHYEQYF.

Only one count was recorded for this clone. The gene calls are TRBV25-1 and TRBJ2-7, with D possibly called TRBD1 or TRBD2 (5 bases each). Germline V gives CDR1 MGHDK, CDR2 SYGVNS. The CDR3 runs to 15 residues. Trimming removed 5 bases from V and 4 bases from J, with 18 bases in between. The CDR3 sequence is CASSSTGTGNYEQYF. CDR3 coding DNA: TGTGCCAGCAGTTCGACCGGGACCGGTAATTACGAGCAGTACTTC.

This sequence joins TRBV6-5 and TRBJ2-7, with D perhaps being TRBD1 or TRBD2 (5 bases each). The V and J ends lost 2 bases and 6 bases respectively, with 11 bases between them. This CDR3 is built from 13 residues. CDR1 MNHEY and CDR2 SVGAGI come from the germline V gene. The CDR3 DNA reads as TGTGCCAGCAGTTACGGTCGGGGCTCCGAGCAGTACTTC. This encodes CASSYGRGSEQYF.

The V gene is TRBV27, the J gene TRBJ1-1; a weak D match, TRBD1 (6 bases). V was cut by 0 bases and J by 4 bases, with 12 bases left in between. This CDR3 is built from 15 residues. Germline CDR1 MNHEY, CDR2 SMNVEV (reference sequence). CDR3 DNA sequence: TGTGCCAGCAGTTTATCGGGGGAGGGGGGCACTGAAGCTTTCTTT. Translation gives CASSLSGEGGTEAFF.